The entry that follows covers one T cell receptor (beta chain) sequence. TCRB immunosequencing input was five hundred nanograms of biopsy DNA per sample. Here immunoSEQ multiplex PCR was the method, and the copy in TCRdb shows in-frame clones only, minus some. The sample carries approximately 5,000 clones, around 80% recorded once. The CDR3 runs 15 residues. The germline V gene encodes CDR1 SGHTA and CDR2 FQGNSA. The V and J ends lost 5 bases and 4 bases respectively, with 17 bases between them. The sample originates from a study of T cell repertoires in ileal Crohn's disease. The clonotype comes from an adult with Crohn's disease. The chain uses TRBV7-2 and TRBJ1-2, with D maybe TRBD1 (5 bases). Sequenced sample: ileal tissue. The chain's CDR3 is CASSPPPRRGYGYTF. In nucleotides, the CDR3 is TGTGCCAGCAGCCCACCCCCTAGGAGGGGCTATGGCTACACCTTC. The full variable domain, in which reference TRBV7-2 and TRBJ1-2 provide the parts outside the CDR3, is GAGVSQSPSNKVTEKGKDVELRCDPISGHTALYWYRQSLGQGLEFLIYFQGNSAPDKSGLPSDRFSAERTGGSVSTLTIQRTQQEDSAVYLCASSPPPRRGYGYTFGSGTRLTVV.